The T cell receptor beta chain under discussion was sequenced for a study of blood T cell repertoires in COVID-19. For the study at large: Donors in the United States, Italy and Spain gave samples during acute or convalescent COVID-19. PBMCs, B-cell-depleted T cells, or T cells were the source of the cDNA or gDNA that made up the material.

Per the original methods: Amplification with reference gene primers provided the estimates of nucleated cell counts. The method was immunoSEQ multiplex PCR; TCRdb's version includes in-frame clones alone and lacks a portion of them. The V and J calls and clone size come from that table; D and trimming were worked out from the DNA. The profile shows just over 90,000 clones, about 80% of them singletons. A few counts support this clone. The CDR3 contains 15 residues. The V and J ends lost 4 bases and 1 base, in that order; junction bases with no gene match: 5. Per germline, CDR1 ENHRY and CDR2 SYGVKD. The specimen was peripheral blood. V and J are TRBV10-3 and TRBJ1-1; 8 bases line up with TRBD1. This receptor was identified in a human donor in a cohort sampled during active COVID-19. The CDR3, as DNA: TGTGCCATCAGTGTAGGGACAGGTTCGAACACTGAAGCTTTCTTT. It codes for CAISVGTGSNTEAFF.